This T cell receptor beta chain derives from a study of chemoradiotherapy in HPV16-positive cancers. Findings and limits, study-wide: The functional HPV-specific definition rests on just a couple of HPV16-positive patients. In HPV16-positive patients, HPV-responsive T-cell expansion tracked better recurrence-free survival.

Sequencing was performed with immunoSEQ multiplex PCR; in TCRdb, only in-frame clones are kept and a portion is missing. The sample lists several thousand clones; around 70% were seen once. Germline V gene data show CDR1 as WNHNN and CDR2 as SYGVQD (reference sequence). There are 16 residues in the CDR3. With V trimmed by 3 bases and J by 7 bases, 11 bases remained unmatched. This clone is a singleton in its sample. Its antigen is currently unknown. The specimen was tumor tissue, collected from a patient who underwent chemoradiotherapy. The chain combines TRBV10-1 with TRBJ2-1, with TRBD2 matching over 8 bases. This receptor was identified in a human donor with HPV-associated anogenital cancer. CDR3 bases: TGCGCCAGCAGTGATAGTACTAGCGGTGGACCTAATGAGCAGTTCTTC. This encodes CASSDSTSGGPNEQFF.